This T cell receptor (beta chain) was identified in a study of blood T cell repertoires in COVID-19. Study context: COVID-19 samples from acute and convalescent phases originated in the United States, Italy and Spain. From T cells, B-cell-depleted T cells, or PBMCs came the material, which was cDNA or gDNA.

Original methodology: Estimates of nucleated cell counts were drawn from the amplification of reference gene primers. The method was immunoSEQ multiplex PCR; TCRdb's version includes in-frame clones alone and lacks a portion of them. That table gives V, J and clone size, and the DNA gave D and trimming. The data show a few hundred thousand clones, about 88% seen once. Sequenced material: peripheral blood. This clonotype was sampled from a man between 65 and 80 years old with acute or convalescent COVID-19.

The CDR3 region has the DNA TGTGCCAGCAGTCGGGCGGGAGAGACCCAGTACTTC. This encodes CASSRAGETQYF. V and J are TRBV3-1 (or the pseudogene TRBV3-2) and TRBJ2-5; tentative D call: TRBD2 (5 bases). CDR3 size: 12 residues. Trimming pared 6 bases from V and 4 bases from J, leaving 9 bases between. From germline, CDR1 is LGHDT and CDR2 YNNKEL (reference sequence).